This TCR beta chain was recovered during a study of T-cell reconstitution after alpha-beta-depleted transplantation in children. This clonotype was found many times. Germline V lookup: CDR1 SGHTA, CDR2 FQGNSA. The CDR3 spans 14 residues. Trimming pared 5 bases from V and 4 bases from J, leaving 12 bases between. As it was prepared, the TCRbeta library received unique molecular identifiers. TCRdb passed the PCR reads through MiXCR, listing each CDR3 protein once. The sample contains 190,000 or so distinct CDR3 sequences, about 6.8% of which appear only once. The chain has TRBV7-2 and TRBJ2-1; no clear D. This TCR came from a human donor who donated a stem cell graft to a child with Wiskott-Aldrich syndrome. The specimen comprised PBMCs from the stem cell graft donor, sampled from the stem cell graft. The CDR3 is CASSPRPEYNEQFF. The DNA for the CDR3 is TGTGCCAGCAGCCCTCGACCTGAGTACAATGAGCAGTTCTTC.